This entry lists 21 T cell receptor beta chains sequenced from one sample in a study of beta chain features in type 1 diabetes. Reverse transcribing all isolated RNA meant expressed TCRB transcripts were sequenced. Method: immunoSEQ multiplex PCR; TCRdb's copy keeps in-frame clones and lacks some. The sample includes hundreds of thousands of clones, 7.5% to 9% of them seen just once. The sequenced sample consisted of central memory CD4+ T cells from blood. The receptors derive from a woman aged 18-35 years in good health.

The chain combines TRBV25-1 with TRBJ2-5; 7 bases map to TRBD2. The CDR3 is 14 residues long. CDR1 is MGHDK, CDR2 SYGVNS, per germline. After removal of 4 bases from V and 2 bases from J, the junction contained 4 bases not matched to a gene. Here the CDR3 reads CASSGTSEQETQYF. The CDR3 DNA sequence: TGTGCCAGCAGTGGAACTAGCGAACAAGAGACCCAGTACTTC.

The J gene is TRBJ2-3, the V gene TRBV28; 7 bases match TRBD2. The trim removed 0 bases at V and 2 bases at J, leaving 2 bases unmatched. Germline V gene sequence: CDR1 MDHEN, CDR2 SYDVKM. This CDR3 is built from 15 residues. The CDR3 protein is CASSLWGTTTDTQYF. In DNA form, the CDR3 reads TGTGCCAGCAGTTTATGGGGGACTACCACAGATACGCAGTATTTT.

About this clone itself: Other nucleotide sequences in the sample specify the same CDR3. This chain connects TRBV5-1 to TRBJ2-6, with D hard to call. Germline CDR1 SGHRS, CDR2 YFSETQ. The CDR3 has 14 amino acids. Trimming pared 0 bases from V and 4 bases from J, leaving 5 bases between. The CDR3 sequence: CASSLGAGANVLTF. The CDR3 coding sequence is TGCGCCAGCAGCTTGGGTGCCGGGGCCAACGTCCTGACTTTC. Filled out from reference TRBV5-1 and TRBJ2-6, the complete variable domain reads KAGVTQTPRYLIKTRGQQVTLSCSPISGHRSVSWYQQTPGQGLQFLFEYFSETQRNKGNFPGRFSGRQFSNSRSEMNVSTLELGDSALYLCASSLGAGANVLTFGAGSRLTVL.

This clone was detected only a few times. The chain combines TRBV29-1 with TRBJ2-2, with D unclear. V lost 3 bases and J 0 bases, leaving 8 bases between the germline ends. Germline V CDR1 and CDR2: SQVTM, ANQGSEA. The CDR3 extends over 14 amino acids. Written as DNA, the CDR3 is TGCAGCGTTGACCGTCAGACGAACACCGGGGAGCTGTTTTTT. It translates to CSVDRQTNTGELFF.

This clone was found many times. This chain uses TRBV28 with TRBJ2-7; D is possibly TRBD1 or TRBD2 (5 bases each). The CDR3 runs 16 residues. CDR1 is MDHEN and CDR2 is SYDVKM in the germline V gene. The V and J ends lost 6 bases and 6 bases respectively, with 24 bases between them. CDR3 in amino acids: CASSRYPGPHIPEQYF. The CDR3 bases are TGTGCCAGCAGCCGATATCCGGGACCGCACATTCCCGAGCAGTACTTC.

The rearrangement joins TRBV5-1 to TRBJ2-5; the match to TRBD2 covers 12 bases. V lost 6 bases, J lost 4 bases, and 10 bases stayed unmatched. The CDR3 contains 16 residues. Looked up from germline, CDR1 is SGHRS and CDR2 is YFSETQ. DNA for the CDR3: TGCGCCAGCATGAGGATCTCGGGACTAGCGGGAGAGACCCAGTACTTC. It translates to CASMRISGLAGETQYF.

The table lists this clone with many counts. The rearrangement joins TRBV15 to TRBJ2-6; no definite D call. V lost 9 bases, J lost 0 bases, and 6 bases lay in between. CDR3 size: 13 residues. Germline V gives CDR1 LNHNV, CDR2 YYDKDF (reference sequence). The CDR3 here is CATGLSGANVLTF. CDR3 bases: TGTGCCACAGGGCTCTCTGGGGCCAACGTCCTGACTTTC.

The chain combines TRBV5-1 with TRBJ2-3; no clear D. V was shortened by 4 bases and J by 2 bases, with 5 bases between the two germline ends. Germline loops: CDR1 SGHRS, CDR2 YFSETQ. The CDR3 is 12 amino acids. The CDR3 coding sequence is TGCGCCAGCAGCATAACCACAGATACGCAGTATTTT. Amino acid sequence: CASSITTDTQYF.

This clone was detected only a few times. The V and J genes are TRBV5-1 and TRBJ1-1; 7 bases agree with TRBD1. The CDR3 runs 18 residues. From germline, CDR1 is SGHRS and CDR2 YFSETQ. V shed 4 bases and J 2 bases; nucleotides not matched to a gene: 17. This CDR3 is CASSPGNRGPLLNTEAFF. Here the CDR3 DNA reads TGCGCCAGCAGCCCCGGTAACAGGGGCCCCCTTCTTAACACTGAAGCTTTCTTT.

This chain joins TRBV5-8 and TRBJ2-3, with D perhaps TRBD2 (5 bases). Germline CDR1 SGHTS, CDR2 YDEGEE. Between the trimmed V and J ends, which lost 4 bases and 2 bases, there was a span of 17 bases. This CDR3 is built from 16 residues. CDR3 region: CASSQTLRAPTDTQYF. CDR3 nucleotide sequence: TGTGCCAGCAGCCAGACCTTGAGGGCCCCCACAGATACGCAGTATTTT.

The rearrangement links TRBV18 to TRBJ1-2; D remains unclear. The CDR3 extends over 17 amino acids. Trimming cost V 0 bases and J 0 bases, with 14 bases left between them. Germline V lookup: CDR1 KGHSH, CDR2 LQKENI. The CDR3 bases are TGTGCCAGCTCACCACCGATTCCCCAGCGTACTAACTATGGCTACACCTTC. As protein: CASSPPIPQRTNYGYTF. Drawing the rest from reference TRBV18 and TRBJ1-2, the complete variable domain is NAGVMQNPRHLVRRRGQEARLRCSPMKGHSHVYWYRQLPEEGLKFMVYLQKENIIDESGMPKERFSAEFPKEGPSILRIQQVVRGDSAAYFCASSPPIPQRTNYGYTFGSGTRLTVV.

In this sample, this clone turned up many times. J is TRBJ1-2 and V is TRBV6-1, with D uncertain. Trimming pared 2 bases from V and 2 bases from J, leaving 9 bases between. This CDR3 comprises 14 residues. Germline CDR1 reads MNHNS; CDR2 reads SASEGT. CDR3 sequence: CASSEHDGNYGYTF. In DNA form, the CDR3 reads TGTGCCAGCAGTGAACATGACGGAAACTATGGCTACACCTTC.

This clone has just a few counts. The chain recombines TRBV27 with TRBJ1-2, with D maybe TRBD1 (5 bases). In germline, CDR1 is MNHEY, CDR2 SMNVEV (reference sequence). Trimming took 5 bases from V and 1 from J, leaving 17 bases between them. CDR3 length: 16 amino acids. The DNA for the CDR3 is TGTGCCAGCAGTCCTTGGGGGGGAGATCTTAACTATGGCTACACCTTC. It encodes CASSPWGGDLNYGYTF.

The V gene is TRBV4-3, the J gene TRBJ2-6, with a weak D call TRBD1 (5 bases). V was clipped by 2 bases and J by 1 base, with 9 bases between them. This CDR3 spans 16 amino acids. Germline CDR1 and CDR2: LGHNA and YSLEER. The DNA for the CDR3 is TGCGCCAGCAGCCAAAGCAGGGTTTCTGGGGCCAACGTCCTGACTTTC. This translates into CASSQSRVSGANVLTF.

This clone turned up a few times. This chain joins TRBV27 and TRBJ2-2; possibly TRBD2 for D (6 bases). V lost 2 bases and J 1 base, leaving 20 bases between the germline ends. The CDR3 has 19 amino acids. Germline loops: CDR1 MNHEY, CDR2 SMNVEV (reference sequence). CDR3 residues: CASSLSRAEGRKNTGELFF. DNA for the CDR3: TGTGCCAGCAGTTTAAGCCGGGCGGAGGGACGGAAGAACACCGGGGAGCTGTTTTTT.

The J gene is TRBJ2-3, the V gene TRBV7-3; D not resolved. The germline V gene encodes CDR1 SGHTA and CDR2 FQGTGA. The CDR3 is 14 residues long. Trimming pared 3 bases from V and 0 bases from J, leaving 7 bases between. The CDR3 is CASSFGWSTDTQYF. In DNA, the CDR3 is TGTGCCAGCAGCTTCGGGTGGAGCACAGATACGCAGTATTTT.

In this sample, this clone turned up a few times. Other DNA sequences of this sample code for an identical CDR3. The chain uses TRBV20-1 and TRBJ2-5, with D unclear. This CDR3 is 11 amino acids long. CDR1 is DFQATT and CDR2 is SNEGSKA in the germline V gene (reference sequence). V was shortened by 1 base and J by 5 bases, with 5 bases between the two germline ends. CDR3 sequence: CSARVRETQYF. CDR3 sequence (DNA): TGCAGTGCTAGAGTGCGGGAGACCCAGTACTTC.

This clone showed up just a few times. The rearrangement links TRBV15 to TRBJ2-5; 7 bases match TRBD2. Trimming at V came to 1 base and at J to 4 bases, leaving 6 bases not matched to a gene. The germline V gene has CDR1 LNHNV and CDR2 YYDKDF (reference sequence). There are 15 residues in the CDR3. The CDR3 protein is CATSRGEGARETQYF. CDR3 coding DNA: TGTGCCACCAGCAGAGGGGAGGGAGCAAGAGAGACCCAGTACTTC.

The chain couples TRBV7-2 to TRBJ2-6; the D call may be TRBD1 or TRBD2 (5 bases each). The CDR3 is 16 residues long. V was shortened by 5 bases and J by 0 bases, with 11 bases between the two germline ends. In germline, CDR1 is SGHTA, CDR2 FQGNSA. CDR3 sequence (DNA): TGTGCCAGCAGCACGGGGCCCCGCTCTGGGGCCAACGTCCTGACTTTC. Amino acid sequence: CASSTGPRSGANVLTF.

This chain joins TRBV27 and TRBJ2-1, with D possibly TRBD2 on 6 matching bases. V was trimmed by 5 bases and J by 8 bases, leaving 22 bases between them. Germline CDR1 reads MNHEY; CDR2 reads SMNVEV (reference sequence). The CDR3 extends over 16 amino acids. This CDR3 is CASSPRGLQRSDEQFF. CDR3 nucleotides: TGTGCCAGCAGTCCGCGGGGTCTCCAGCGGAGCGATGAGCAGTTCTTC.

J is TRBJ1-5 and V is TRBV19, with 8 bases identical to TRBD1. The CDR3 runs 14 residues. Germline loops: CDR1 LNHDA, CDR2 SQIVND (reference sequence). Trimming cost V 7 bases and J 4 bases; bases outside gene matches: 6. For the CDR3, the DNA is TGTGCCAGTACTCGACAGGGGATGAATCAGCCCCAGCATTTT. Translating it yields CASTRQGMNQPQHF.